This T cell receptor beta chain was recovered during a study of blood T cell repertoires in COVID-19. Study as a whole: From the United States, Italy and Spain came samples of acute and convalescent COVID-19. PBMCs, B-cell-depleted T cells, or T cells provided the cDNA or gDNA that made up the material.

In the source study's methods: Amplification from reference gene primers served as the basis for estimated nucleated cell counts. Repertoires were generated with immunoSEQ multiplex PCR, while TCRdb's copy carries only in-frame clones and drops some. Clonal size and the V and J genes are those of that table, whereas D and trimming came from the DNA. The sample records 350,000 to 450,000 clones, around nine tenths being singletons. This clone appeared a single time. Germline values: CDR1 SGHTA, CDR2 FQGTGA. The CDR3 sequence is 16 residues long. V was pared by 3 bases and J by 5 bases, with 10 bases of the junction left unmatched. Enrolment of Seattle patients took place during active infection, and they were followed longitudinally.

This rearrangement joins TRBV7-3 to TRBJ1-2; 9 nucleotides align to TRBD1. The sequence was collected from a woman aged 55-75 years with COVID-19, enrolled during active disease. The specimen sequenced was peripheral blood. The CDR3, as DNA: TGTGCCAGCAGCTTTCATAGGACCGGGACAGGGTATGGCTACACCTTC. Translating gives CASSFHRTGTGYGYTF.